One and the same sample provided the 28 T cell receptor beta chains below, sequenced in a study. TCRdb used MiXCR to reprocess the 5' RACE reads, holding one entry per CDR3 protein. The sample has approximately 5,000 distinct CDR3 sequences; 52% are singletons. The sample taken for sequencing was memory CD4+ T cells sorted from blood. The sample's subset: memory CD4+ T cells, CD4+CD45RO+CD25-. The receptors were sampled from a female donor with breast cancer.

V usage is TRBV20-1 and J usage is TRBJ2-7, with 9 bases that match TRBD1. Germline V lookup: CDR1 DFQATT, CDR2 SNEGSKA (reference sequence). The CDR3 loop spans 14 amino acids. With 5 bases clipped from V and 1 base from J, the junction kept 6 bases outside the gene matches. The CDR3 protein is CSAERQGGSYEQYF. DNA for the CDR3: TGCAGTGCTGAGCGACAGGGGGGTTCCTACGAGCAGTACTTC.

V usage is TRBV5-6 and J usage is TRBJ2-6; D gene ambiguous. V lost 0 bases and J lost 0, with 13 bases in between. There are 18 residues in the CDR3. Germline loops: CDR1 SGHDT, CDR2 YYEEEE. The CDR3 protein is CASSLGVFTHSGANVLTF. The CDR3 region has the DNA TGTGCCAGCAGCTTGGGGGTATTTACACACTCTGGGGCCAACGTCCTGACTTTC.

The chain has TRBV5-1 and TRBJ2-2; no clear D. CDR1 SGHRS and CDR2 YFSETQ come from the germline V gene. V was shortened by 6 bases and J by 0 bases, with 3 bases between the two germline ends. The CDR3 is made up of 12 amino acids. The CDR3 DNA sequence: TGCGCCAGCACCTCGAACACCGGGGAGCTGTTTTTT. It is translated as CASTSNTGELFF.

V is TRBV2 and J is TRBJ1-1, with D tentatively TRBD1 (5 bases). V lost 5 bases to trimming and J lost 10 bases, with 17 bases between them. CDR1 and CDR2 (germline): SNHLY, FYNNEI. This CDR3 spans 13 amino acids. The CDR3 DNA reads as TGTGCCAGCAGTTTCGGACGGATTGGGGGAGCTTTCTTT. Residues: CASSFGRIGGAFF.

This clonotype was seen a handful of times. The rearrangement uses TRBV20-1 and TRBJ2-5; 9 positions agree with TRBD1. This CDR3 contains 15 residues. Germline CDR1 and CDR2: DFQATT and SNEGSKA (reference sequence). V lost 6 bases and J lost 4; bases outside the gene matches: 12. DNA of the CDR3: TGCAGTGCGAGCAATTTGGGACAGGGAGGAGAGACCCAGTACTTC. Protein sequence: CSASNLGQGGETQYF.

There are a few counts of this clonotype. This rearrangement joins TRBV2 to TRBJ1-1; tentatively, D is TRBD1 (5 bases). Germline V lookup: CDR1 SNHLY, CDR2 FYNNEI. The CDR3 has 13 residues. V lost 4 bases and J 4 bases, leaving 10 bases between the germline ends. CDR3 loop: CASSVGTGTEAFF. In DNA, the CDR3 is TGTGCCAGCAGTGTCGGGACGGGCACTGAAGCTTTCTTT.

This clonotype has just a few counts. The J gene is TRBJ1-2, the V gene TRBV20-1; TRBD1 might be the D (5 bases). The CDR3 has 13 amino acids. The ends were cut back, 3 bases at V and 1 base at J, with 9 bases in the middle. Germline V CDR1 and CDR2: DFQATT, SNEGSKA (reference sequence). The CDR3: CSARRQINYGYTF. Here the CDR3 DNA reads TGCAGTGCTAGGCGACAGATTAACTATGGCTACACCTTC.

For the CDR3, the DNA is TGTGCCAGCAGCCAAGATGTTAGCAAAGAGACCCAGTACTTC. Translating gives CASSQDVSKETQYF. The chain combines TRBV4-2 with TRBJ2-5, with D uncertain. Trimming pared 0 bases from V and 3 bases from J, leaving 8 bases between. This CDR3 spans 14 amino acids. Germline V gene sequence: CDR1 LGHNA, CDR2 YNFKEQ.

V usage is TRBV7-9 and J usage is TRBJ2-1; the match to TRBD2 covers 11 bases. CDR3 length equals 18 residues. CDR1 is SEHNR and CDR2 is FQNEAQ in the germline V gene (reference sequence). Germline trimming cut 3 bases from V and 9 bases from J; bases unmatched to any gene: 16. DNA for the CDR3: TGTGCCAGCAGCTTCACTCCTAGCGGGAGGTTCCAGGGCGGTGAGCAGTTCTTC. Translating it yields CASSFTPSGRFQGGEQFF.

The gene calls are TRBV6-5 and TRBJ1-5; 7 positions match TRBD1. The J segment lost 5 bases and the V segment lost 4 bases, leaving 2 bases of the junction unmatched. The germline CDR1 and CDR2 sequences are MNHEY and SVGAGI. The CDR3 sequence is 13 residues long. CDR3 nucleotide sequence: TGTGCCAGCAGTTGGGACAGCTATCAGCCCCAGCATTTT. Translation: CASSWDSYQPQHF.

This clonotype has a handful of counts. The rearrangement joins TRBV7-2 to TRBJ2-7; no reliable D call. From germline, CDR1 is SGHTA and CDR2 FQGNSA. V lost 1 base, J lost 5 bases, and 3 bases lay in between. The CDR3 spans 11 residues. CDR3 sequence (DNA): TGTGCCAGCAGCTTAGTAAACGAGCAGTACTTC. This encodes CASSLVNEQYF.

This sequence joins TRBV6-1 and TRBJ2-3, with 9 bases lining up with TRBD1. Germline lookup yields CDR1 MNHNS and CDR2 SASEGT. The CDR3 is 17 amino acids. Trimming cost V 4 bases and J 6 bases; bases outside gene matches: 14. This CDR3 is CASSVRRDREPGDTQYF. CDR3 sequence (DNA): TGTGCCAGCAGTGTACGCCGGGACAGGGAGCCTGGGGATACGCAGTATTTT.

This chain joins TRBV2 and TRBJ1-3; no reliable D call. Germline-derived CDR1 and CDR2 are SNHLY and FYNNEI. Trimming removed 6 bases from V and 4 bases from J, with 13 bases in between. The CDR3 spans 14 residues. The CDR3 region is CASRPTRSGNTIYF. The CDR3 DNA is TGTGCCAGCAGACCGACACGGTCGGGAAACACCATATATTTT. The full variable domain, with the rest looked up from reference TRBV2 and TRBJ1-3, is EPEVTQTPSHQVTQMGQEVILRCVPISNHLYFYWYRQILGQKVEFLVSFYNNEISEKSEIFDDQFSVERPDGSNFTLKIRSTKLEDSAMYFCASRPTRSGNTIYFGEGSWLTVV.

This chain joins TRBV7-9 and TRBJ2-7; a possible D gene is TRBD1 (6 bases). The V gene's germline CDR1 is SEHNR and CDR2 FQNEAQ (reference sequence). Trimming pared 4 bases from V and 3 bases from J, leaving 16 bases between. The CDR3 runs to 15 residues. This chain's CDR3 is CASSSRDNSIYEQYF. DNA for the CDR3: TGTGCCAGCAGCTCCCGGGACAACAGCATCTACGAGCAGTACTTC.

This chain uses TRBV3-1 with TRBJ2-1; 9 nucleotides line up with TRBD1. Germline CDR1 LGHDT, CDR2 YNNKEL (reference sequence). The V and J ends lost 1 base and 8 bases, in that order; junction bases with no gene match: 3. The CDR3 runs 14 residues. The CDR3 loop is CASSQGYRGHEQFF. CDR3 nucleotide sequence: TGTGCCAGCAGCCAAGGGTACAGGGGGCATGAGCAGTTCTTC.

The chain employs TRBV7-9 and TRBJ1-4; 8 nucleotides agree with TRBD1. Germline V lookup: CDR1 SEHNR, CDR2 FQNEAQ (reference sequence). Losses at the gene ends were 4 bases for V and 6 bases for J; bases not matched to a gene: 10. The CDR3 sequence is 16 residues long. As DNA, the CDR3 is TGTGCCAGCAGCTCGACCTCCGGGACAGGAGATGAAAAACTGTTTTTT. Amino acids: CASSSTSGTGDEKLFF.

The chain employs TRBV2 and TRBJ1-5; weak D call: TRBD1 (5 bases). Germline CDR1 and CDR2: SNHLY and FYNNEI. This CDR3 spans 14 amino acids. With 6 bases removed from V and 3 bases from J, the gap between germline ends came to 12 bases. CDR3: CASRPDSINQPQHF. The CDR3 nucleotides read TGTGCCAGCAGGCCTGACAGCATCAATCAGCCCCAGCATTTT.

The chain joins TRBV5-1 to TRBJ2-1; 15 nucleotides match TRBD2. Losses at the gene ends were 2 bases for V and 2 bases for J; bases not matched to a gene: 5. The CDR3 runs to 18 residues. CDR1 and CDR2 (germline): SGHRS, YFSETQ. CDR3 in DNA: TGCGCCAGCAGCTTATGGACTAGCGGGGGGGCCACCTACAATGAGCAGTTCTTC. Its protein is CASSLWTSGGATYNEQFF.

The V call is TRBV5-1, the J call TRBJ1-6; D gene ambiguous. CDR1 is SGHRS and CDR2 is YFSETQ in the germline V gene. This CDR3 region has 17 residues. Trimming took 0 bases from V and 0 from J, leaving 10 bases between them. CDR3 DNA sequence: TGCGCCAGCAGCTTGGACCCCTTGAGCTCCTATAATTCACCCCTCCACTTT. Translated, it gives CASSLDPLSSYNSPLHF.

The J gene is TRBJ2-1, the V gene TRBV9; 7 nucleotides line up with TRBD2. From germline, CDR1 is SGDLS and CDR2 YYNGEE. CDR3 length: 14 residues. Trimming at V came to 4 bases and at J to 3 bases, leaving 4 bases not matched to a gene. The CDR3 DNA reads TGTGCCAGCAGCATCCGGGACTACTACAATGAGCAGTTCTTC. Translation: CASSIRDYYNEQFF. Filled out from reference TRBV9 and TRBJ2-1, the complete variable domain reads DSGVTQTPKHLITATGQRVTLRCSPRSGDLSVYWYQQSLDQGLQFLIQYYNGEERAKGNILERFSAQQFPDLHSELNLSSLELGDSALYFCASSIRDYYNEQFFGPGTRLTVL.

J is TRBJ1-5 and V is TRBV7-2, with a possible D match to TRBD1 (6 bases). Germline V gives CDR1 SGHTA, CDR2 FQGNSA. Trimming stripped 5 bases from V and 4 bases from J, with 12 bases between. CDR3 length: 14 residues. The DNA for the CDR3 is TGTGCCAGCAGCCAGGGGAGGAGTAATCAGCCCCAGCATTTT. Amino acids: CASSQGRSNQPQHF.

The CDR3 here is CSAPQGNYGYTF. CDR3 in DNA: TGCAGTGCTCCACAGGGTAACTATGGCTACACCTTC. The genes are TRBV20-1 and TRBJ1-2; D perhaps matches TRBD1 (6 bases). In germline, CDR1 is DFQATT, CDR2 SNEGSKA (reference sequence). This CDR3 has 12 amino acids. Trimming cost V 5 bases and J 1 base, with 8 bases left between them.

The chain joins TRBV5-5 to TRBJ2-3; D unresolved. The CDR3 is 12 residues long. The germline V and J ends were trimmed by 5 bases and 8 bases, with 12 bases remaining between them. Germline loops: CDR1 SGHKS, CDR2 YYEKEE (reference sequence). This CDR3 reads CASRPSEATQYF. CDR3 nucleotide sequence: TGTGCCAGCAGACCGAGCGAAGCTACGCAGTATTTT.

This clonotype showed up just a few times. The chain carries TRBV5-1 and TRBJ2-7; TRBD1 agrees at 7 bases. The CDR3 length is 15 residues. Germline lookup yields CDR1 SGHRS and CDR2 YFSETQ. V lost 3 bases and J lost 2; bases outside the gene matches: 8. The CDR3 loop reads CASSWGVGGAYEQYF. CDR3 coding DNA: TGCGCCAGCAGCTGGGGAGTAGGGGGCGCCTACGAGCAGTACTTC.

This chain's CDR3 is CASSQVPGARADTQYF. CDR3 sequence (DNA): TGTGCCAGCAGCCAAGTCCCGGGGGCGAGGGCGGATACGCAGTATTTT. The chain is built from TRBV4-2 and TRBJ2-3; TRBD1 or TRBD2 may be the D gene (6 bases each). The V and J ends lost 1 base and 6 bases respectively, with 17 bases between them. This CDR3 comprises 16 residues. Germline CDR1 is LGHNA and CDR2 is YNFKEQ.

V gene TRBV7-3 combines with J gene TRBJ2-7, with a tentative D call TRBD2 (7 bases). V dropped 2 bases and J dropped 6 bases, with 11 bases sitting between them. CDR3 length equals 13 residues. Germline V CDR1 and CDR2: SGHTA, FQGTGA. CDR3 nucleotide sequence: TGTGCCAGCAGCTTACAGGGGAGGGGCGAGCAGTACTTC. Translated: CASSLQGRGEQYF.

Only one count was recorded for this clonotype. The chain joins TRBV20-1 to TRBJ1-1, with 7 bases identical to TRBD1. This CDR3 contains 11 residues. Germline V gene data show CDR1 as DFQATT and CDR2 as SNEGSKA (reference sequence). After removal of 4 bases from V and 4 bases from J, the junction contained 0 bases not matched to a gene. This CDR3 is CSATGGTEAFF. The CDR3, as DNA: TGCAGTGCTACAGGGGGCACTGAAGCTTTCTTT.

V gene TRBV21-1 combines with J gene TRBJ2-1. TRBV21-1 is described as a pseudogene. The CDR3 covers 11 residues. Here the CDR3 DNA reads TGTGCCAGCAGGGATTTTGATGAGCAGTTCTTC. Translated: CASRDFDEQFF.